The present T cell receptor (beta chain) was sequenced within a study of blood T cell repertoires in COVID-19. Study at large: The cDNA or gDNA used as material had been derived from T cells, B-cell-depleted T cells, or PBMCs.

Seattle patients were enrolled while actively infected and followed longitudinally. Original analysis: Nucleated cell counts were estimated from reference gene primer amplification. Using immunoSEQ multiplex PCR, the repertoire was profiled, and TCRdb retains in-frame clones only, with some absent. D and trimming were read from the DNA, whereas the V and J calls and clone size are those reported in that table. The data hold 200,000 to 250,000 clones, with around 90% observed a single time. Germline V CDR1 and CDR2: SSHAT, FNYEAQ (reference sequence). V was pared by 4 bases and J by 8 bases, with 7 bases of the junction left unmatched. The length of the CDR3 is 14 residues.

Sequencing used peripheral blood. The genes are TRBV7-7 and TRBJ1-2; 10 nucleotides agree with TRBD1. The receptor was isolated from a man aged 30-40 years with COVID-19, enrolled during active disease. The CDR3 sequence is CASSSRTGGNGYTF. The CDR3 bases are TGTGCCAGCAGCTCCCGGACAGGGGGAAACGGCTACACCTTC.